These T cell receptor beta chains were read from a single sample in a study of shared clonotypes between healthy human individuals. Assay used: immunoSEQ multiplex PCR; TCRdb lists only in-frame clones, some missing. The data contain approximately 1.5 million clones, approximately 98.5% of them singletons. The sample taken for sequencing was naive CD4+ T cells sorted from blood. These receptors all stem from a man aged 25 to 40 in good health. The CDR3 runs from the conserved cysteine through the conserved F or W. The D gene is left open where the match is weak. Not all rows give a size; the values are once, few, many and, for expanded clones, a class.

J: TRBJ2-1; size: once; D: TRBD1; V: TRBV4-3; DNA: TGCGCCAGCAGCGATCAGGACAGGAACAATGAGCAGTTCTTC; CDR3: CASSDQDRNNEQFF
J: TRBJ1-5; size: -; D: -; V: TRBV6-1; DNA: TGTGCCAGCAATTCTCAGCCCCAGCATTTT; CDR3: CASNSQPQHF
J: TRBJ2-3; size: -; D: TRBD1; V: TRBV5-4; DNA: TGTGCCAGCCGGGACAGGGGTGAAAGAGATACGCAGTATTTT; CDR3: CASRDRGERDTQYF
J: TRBJ2-7; size: -; D: TRBD1; V: TRBV18; DNA: TGTGCCAGCTCGACCCCGGGACAGGGGTACGAGCAGTACTTC; CDR3: CASSTPGQGYEQYF
J: TRBJ1-2; size: -; D: -; V: TRBV28; DNA: TGTGCCAGCAGTACCGGTAGAGGGAAGAGTGGCTACACCTTC; CDR3: CASSTGRGKSGYTF
J: TRBJ2-5; size: -; D: TRBD1; V: TRBV28; DNA: TGTGCCAGCAGTTCCCCAGGACAGGGGAAGACCCAGTACTTC; CDR3: CASSSPGQGKTQYF
J: TRBJ2-3; size: -; D: -; V: TRBV6-4; DNA: TGTGCCAGCAGTCAGGGGACCCACTCCAATACGCAGTATTTT; CDR3: CASSQGTHSNTQYF
J: TRBJ1-1; size: once; D: -; V: TRBV29-1; DNA: TGCAGCGTTGAGGGAGTTGAAGCTTTCTTT; CDR3: CSVEGVEAFF
J: TRBJ2-7; size: -; D: TRBD2; V: TRBV29-1; DNA: TGCAGCGTTGAAGGACTAGCGGGATACGAGCAGTACTTC; CDR3: CSVEGLAGYEQYF
J: TRBJ2-3; size: -; D: TRBD2; V: TRBV7-6; DNA: TGTGCCAGCAGCTTCGGGACTAGCGGCTCAGATACGCAGTATTTT; CDR3: CASSFGTSGSDTQYF
J: TRBJ2-7; size: -; D: -; V: TRBV10-3; DNA: TGTGCCAGTACAGGGATAGACGAGCAGTACTTC; CDR3: CASTGIDEQYF
J: TRBJ2-7; size: -; D: TRBD2; V: TRBV2; DNA: TGTGCCAGCAGAGCTAGCGGCCCGGGCTACGAGCAGTACTTC; CDR3: CASRASGPGYEQYF
J: TRBJ2-7; size: -; D: TRBD1; V: TRBV5-4; DNA: TGTGCCAGCAGTCCCACCGGGACAGCCACCTACGAGCAGTACTTC; CDR3: CASSPTGTATYEQYF
J: TRBJ2-7; size: once; D: -; V: TRBV5-4; DNA: TGTGCCAGCAGCTTCTTCGGTCAGGCCGGGGGCTACGAGCAGTACTTC; CDR3: CASSFFGQAGGYEQYF
J: TRBJ1-2; size: -; D: -; V: TRBV19; DNA: TGTGCCAGTAGTAGGAGGGGGTACTATGGCTACACCTTC; CDR3: CASSRRGYYGYTF
J: TRBJ2-7; size: -; D: -; V: TRBV28; DNA: TGTGCCAGCCGACTTCCAGGGAACGAGCAGTACTTC; CDR3: CASRLPGNEQYF